This entry lists 8 T cell receptor beta chains sequenced from one sample in a study of CD8+ T cells in alopecia areata. As for treatment: oral pan-JAK inhibitor, 5-10 mg twice daily. Sequencing relied on a cDNA template that was reverse transcribed from extracted RNA. Some clones are missing from TCRdb's copy, which holds only in-frame ones; the method was immunoSEQ multiplex PCR. The data hold about 200,000 clones, with less than 65% observed a single time. The sequencing here drew on CD4+ T cells sorted from blood, taken at week 4, from a patient treated with tofacitinib. These receptors were taken from a human donor with alopecia areata.

This rearrangement joins TRBV5-1 to TRBJ2-5; the D gene is possibly TRBD2 (5 bases). Deletions cut 7 bases from V and 4 bases from J, with 11 bases between. CDR1 and CDR2 from the germline V gene are SGHRS and YFSETQ. This CDR3 comprises 12 residues. The CDR3 sequence: CASYARGETQYF. The CDR3 region has the DNA TGCGCCAGCTACGCCCGGGGAGAGACCCAGTACTTC.

The chain recombines TRBV2 with TRBJ2-7, with 7 bases lining up with TRBD2. The CDR3 consists of 15 residues. Germline loops: CDR1 SNHLY, CDR2 FYNNEI. Germline trimming cut 1 base from V and 2 bases from J; bases unmatched to any gene: 5. The CDR3 region is CASSEGAGVPYEQYF. The CDR3 DNA is TGTGCCAGCAGTGAAGGGGCGGGGGTACCCTACGAGCAGTACTTC. The full variable domain, with the rest looked up from reference TRBV2 and TRBJ2-7, is EPEVTQTPSHQVTQMGQEVILRCVPISNHLYFYWYRQILGQKVEFLVSFYNNEISEKSEIFDDQFSVERPDGSNFTLKIRSTKLEDSAMYFCASSEGAGVPYEQYFGPGTRLTVT.

This clone was recorded only once. This rearrangement joins TRBV18 to TRBJ2-5; a possible D gene is TRBD1 (6 bases). CDR1 and CDR2 from the germline V gene are KGHSH and LQKENI. This CDR3 region has 17 residues. Trimming took 3 bases from V and 0 from J, leaving 17 bases between them. CDR3 loop: CASSPTRTVTYQETQYF. As DNA, the CDR3 is TGTGCCAGCTCACCCACCCGGACAGTTACGTACCAAGAGACCCAGTACTTC. Full variable domain (remainder filled in from reference TRBV18 and TRBJ2-5): NAGVMQNPRHLVRRRGQEARLRCSPMKGHSHVYWYRQLPEEGLKFMVYLQKENIIDESGMPKERFSAEFPKEGPSILRIQQVVRGDSAAYFCASSPTRTVTYQETQYFGPGTRLLVL.

The chain is built from TRBV30 and TRBJ2-7, with 8 bases aligning to TRBD2. The trim removed 3 bases at V and 6 bases at J, leaving 7 bases unmatched. CDR1 and CDR2 from the germline V gene are GTSNPN and SVGIG (reference sequence). This CDR3 is built from 13 residues. The chain's CDR3 is CAWRGPGGREQYF. The CDR3 DNA sequence: TGTGCCTGGAGAGGACCGGGGGGGCGCGAGCAGTACTTC.

The chain links TRBV4-1 to TRBJ1-4; 8 nucleotides match TRBD1. V shed 4 bases, J shed 1 base, and the junction held 5 bases outside the gene matches. Germline lookup yields CDR1 MGHRA and CDR2 YSYEKL. The CDR3 has 16 amino acids. CDR3 coding DNA: TGCGCCAGCAGCCGCGGACAGGGAGGAACTAATGAAAAACTGTTTTTT. This encodes CASSRGQGGTNEKLFF.

The chain combines TRBV10-3 with TRBJ2-3; D gene uncertain. V was pared by 2 bases and J by 2 bases, with 5 bases between. From germline, CDR1 is ENHRY and CDR2 SYGVKD. This CDR3 spans 13 amino acids. Written as DNA, the CDR3 is TGTGCCATCAGTGAGCCGAACACAGATACGCAGTATTTT. This sequence encodes CAISEPNTDTQYF.

The V gene is TRBV27, the J gene TRBJ1-3; D unresolved. The V end was cut by 6 bases, the J end by 2 bases, with 11 bases between. CDR1 and CDR2 (germline): MNHEY, SMNVEV (reference sequence). The CDR3 runs to 14 residues. Written as DNA, the CDR3 is TGTGCCAGCAGGCCGGCCTGGACTGGAAACACCATATATTTT. Its translation: CASRPAWTGNTIYF.

The CDR3 loop is CASSLPPGRGYTF. CDR3 coding DNA: TGCGCCAGCAGCTTGCCCCCGGGACGTGGCTACACCTTC. This chain uses TRBV5-1 with TRBJ1-2; tentative D call: TRBD1 (5 bases). V lost 1 base and J lost 7, with 11 bases in between. The CDR3 spans 13 residues. Per germline, CDR1 SGHRS and CDR2 YFSETQ.